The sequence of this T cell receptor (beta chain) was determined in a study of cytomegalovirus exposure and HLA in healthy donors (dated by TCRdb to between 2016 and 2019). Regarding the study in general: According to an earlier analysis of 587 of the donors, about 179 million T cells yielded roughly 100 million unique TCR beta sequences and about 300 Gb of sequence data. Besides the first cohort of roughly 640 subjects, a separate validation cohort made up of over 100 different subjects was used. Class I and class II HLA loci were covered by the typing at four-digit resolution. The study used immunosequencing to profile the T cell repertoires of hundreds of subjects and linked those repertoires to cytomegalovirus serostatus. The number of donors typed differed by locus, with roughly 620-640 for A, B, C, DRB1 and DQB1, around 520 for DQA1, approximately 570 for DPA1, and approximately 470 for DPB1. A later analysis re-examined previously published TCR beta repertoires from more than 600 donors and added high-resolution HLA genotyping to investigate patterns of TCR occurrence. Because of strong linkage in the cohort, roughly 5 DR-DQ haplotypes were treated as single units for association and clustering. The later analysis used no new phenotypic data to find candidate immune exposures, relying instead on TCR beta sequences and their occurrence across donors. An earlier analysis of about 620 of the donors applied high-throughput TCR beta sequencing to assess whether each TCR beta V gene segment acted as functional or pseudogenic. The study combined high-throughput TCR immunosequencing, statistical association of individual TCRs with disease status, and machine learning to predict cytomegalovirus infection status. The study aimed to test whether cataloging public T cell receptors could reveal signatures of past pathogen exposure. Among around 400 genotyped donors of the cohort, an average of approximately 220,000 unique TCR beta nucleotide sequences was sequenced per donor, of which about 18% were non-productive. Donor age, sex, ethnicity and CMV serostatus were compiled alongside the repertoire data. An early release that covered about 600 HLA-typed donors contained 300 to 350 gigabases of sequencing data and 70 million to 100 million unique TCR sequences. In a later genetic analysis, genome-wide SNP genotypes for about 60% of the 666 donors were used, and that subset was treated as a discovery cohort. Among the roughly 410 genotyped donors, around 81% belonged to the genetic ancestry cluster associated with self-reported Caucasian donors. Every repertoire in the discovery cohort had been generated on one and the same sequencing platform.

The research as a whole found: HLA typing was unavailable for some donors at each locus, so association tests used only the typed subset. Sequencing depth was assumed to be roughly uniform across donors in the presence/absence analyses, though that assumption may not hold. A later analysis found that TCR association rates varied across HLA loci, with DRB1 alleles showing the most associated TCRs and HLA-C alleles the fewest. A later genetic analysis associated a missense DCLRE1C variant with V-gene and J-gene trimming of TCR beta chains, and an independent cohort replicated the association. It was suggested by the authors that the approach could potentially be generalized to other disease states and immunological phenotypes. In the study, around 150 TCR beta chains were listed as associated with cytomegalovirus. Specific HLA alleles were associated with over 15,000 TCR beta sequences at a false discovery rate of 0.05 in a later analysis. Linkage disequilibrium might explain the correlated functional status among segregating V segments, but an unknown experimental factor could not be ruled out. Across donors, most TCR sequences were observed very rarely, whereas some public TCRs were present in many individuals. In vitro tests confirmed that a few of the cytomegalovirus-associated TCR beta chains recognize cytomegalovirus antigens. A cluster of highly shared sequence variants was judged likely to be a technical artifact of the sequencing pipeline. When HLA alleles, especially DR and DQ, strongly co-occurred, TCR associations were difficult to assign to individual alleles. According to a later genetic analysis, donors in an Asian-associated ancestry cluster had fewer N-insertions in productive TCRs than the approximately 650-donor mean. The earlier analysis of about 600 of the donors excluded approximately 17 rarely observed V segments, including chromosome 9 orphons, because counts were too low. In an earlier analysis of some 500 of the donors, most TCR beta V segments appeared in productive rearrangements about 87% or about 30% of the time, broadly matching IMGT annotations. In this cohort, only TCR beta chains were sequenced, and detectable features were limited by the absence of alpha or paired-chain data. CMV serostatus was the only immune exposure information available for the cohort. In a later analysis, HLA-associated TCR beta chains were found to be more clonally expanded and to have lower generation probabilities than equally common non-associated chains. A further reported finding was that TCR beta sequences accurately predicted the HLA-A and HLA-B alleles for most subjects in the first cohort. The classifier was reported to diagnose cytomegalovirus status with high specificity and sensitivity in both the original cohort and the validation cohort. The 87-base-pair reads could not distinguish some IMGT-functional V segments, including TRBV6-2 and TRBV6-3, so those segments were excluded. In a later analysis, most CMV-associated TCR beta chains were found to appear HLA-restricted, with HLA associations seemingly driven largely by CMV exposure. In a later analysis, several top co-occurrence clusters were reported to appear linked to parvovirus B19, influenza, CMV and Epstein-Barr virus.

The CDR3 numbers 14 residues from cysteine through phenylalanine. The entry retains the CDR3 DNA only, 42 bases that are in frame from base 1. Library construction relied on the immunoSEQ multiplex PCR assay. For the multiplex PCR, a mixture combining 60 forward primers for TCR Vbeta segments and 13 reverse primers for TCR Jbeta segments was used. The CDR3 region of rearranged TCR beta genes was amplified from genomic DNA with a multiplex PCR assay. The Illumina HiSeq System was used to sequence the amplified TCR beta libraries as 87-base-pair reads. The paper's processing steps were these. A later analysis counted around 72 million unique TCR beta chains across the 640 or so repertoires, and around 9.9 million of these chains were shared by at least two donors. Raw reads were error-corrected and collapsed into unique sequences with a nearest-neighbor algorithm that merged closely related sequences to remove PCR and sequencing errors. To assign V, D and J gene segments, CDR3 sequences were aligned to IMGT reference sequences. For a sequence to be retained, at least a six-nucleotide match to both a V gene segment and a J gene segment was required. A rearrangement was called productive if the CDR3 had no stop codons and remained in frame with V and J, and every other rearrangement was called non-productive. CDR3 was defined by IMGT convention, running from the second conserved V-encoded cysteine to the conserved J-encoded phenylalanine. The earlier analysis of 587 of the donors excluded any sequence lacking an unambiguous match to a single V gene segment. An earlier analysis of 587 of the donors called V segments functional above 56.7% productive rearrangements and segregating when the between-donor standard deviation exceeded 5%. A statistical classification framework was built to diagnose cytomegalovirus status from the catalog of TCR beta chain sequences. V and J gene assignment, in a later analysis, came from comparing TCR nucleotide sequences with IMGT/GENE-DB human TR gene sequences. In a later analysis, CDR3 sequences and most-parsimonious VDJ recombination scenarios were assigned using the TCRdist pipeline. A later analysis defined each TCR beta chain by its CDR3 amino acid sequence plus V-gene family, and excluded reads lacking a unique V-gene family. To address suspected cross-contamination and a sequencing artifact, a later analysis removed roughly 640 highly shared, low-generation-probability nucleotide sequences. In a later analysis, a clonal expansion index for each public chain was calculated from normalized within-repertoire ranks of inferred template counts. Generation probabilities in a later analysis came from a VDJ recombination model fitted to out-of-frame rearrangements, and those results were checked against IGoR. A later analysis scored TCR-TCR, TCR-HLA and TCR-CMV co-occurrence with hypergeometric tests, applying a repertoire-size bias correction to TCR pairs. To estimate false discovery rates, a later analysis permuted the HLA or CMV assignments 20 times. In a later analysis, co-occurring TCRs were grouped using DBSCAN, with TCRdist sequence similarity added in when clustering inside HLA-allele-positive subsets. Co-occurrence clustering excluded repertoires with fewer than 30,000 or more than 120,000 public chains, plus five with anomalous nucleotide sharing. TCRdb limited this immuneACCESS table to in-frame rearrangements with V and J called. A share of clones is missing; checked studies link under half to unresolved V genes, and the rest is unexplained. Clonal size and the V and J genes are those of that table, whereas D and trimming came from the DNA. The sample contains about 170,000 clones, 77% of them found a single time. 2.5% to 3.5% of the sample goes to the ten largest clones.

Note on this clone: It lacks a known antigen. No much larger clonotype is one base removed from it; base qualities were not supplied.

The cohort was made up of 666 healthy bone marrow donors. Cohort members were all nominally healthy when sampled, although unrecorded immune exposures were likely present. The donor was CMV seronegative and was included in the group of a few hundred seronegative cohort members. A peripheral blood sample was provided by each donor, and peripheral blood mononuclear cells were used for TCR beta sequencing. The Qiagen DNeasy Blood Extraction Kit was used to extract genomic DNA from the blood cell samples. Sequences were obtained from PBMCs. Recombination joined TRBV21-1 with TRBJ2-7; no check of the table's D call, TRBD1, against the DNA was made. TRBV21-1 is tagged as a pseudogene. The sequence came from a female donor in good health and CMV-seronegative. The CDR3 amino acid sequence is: CASSKEQANYEQYF. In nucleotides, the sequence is TGTGCCAGCAGCAAAGAACAGGCCAACTACGAGCAGTACTTC.